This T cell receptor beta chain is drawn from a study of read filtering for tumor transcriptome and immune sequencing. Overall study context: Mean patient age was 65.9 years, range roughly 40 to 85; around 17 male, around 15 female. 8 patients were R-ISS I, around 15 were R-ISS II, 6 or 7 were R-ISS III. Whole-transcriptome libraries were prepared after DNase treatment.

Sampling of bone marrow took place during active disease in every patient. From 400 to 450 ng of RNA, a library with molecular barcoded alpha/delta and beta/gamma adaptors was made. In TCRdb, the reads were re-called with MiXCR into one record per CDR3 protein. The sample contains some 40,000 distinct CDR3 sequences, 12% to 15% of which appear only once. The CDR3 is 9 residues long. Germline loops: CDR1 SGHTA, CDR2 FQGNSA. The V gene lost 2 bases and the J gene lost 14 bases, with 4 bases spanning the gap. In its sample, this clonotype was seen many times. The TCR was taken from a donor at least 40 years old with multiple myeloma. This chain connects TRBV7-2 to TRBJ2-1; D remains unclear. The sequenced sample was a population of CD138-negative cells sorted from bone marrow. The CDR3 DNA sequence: TGTGCCAGCAGCTTAAAAAAGTTCTTC. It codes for CASSLKKFF.